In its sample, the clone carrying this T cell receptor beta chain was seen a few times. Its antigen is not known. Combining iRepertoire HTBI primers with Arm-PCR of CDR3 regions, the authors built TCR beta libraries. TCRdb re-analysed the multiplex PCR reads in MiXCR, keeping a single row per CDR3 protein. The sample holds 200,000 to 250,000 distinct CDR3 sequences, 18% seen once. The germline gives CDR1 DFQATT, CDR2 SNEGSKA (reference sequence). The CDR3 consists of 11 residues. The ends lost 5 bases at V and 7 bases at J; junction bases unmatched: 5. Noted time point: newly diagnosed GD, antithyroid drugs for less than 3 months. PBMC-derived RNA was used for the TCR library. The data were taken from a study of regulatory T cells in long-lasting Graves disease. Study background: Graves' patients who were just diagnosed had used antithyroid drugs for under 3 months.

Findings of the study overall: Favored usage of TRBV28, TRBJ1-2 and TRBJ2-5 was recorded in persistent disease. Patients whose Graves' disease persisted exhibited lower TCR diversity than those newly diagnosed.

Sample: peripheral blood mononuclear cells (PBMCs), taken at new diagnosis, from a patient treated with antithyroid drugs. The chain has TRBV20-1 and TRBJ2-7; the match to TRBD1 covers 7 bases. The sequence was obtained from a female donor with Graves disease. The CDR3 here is CSALGTAEQYF. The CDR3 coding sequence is TGCAGTGCTCTCGGGACAGCGGAGCAGTACTTC.